This T cell receptor (beta chain) came from a study of CD8+ T cells in alopecia areata. The wider study: Treatment of the treated patients consisted of oral tofacitinib, 5 to 10 mg twice daily. Tofacitinib exposure lasted 6 to 18 months, followed by 6 months off drug.

About this clone itself: What it binds is not known.

Study observations and caveats: Normal-skin resident alphabeta T cells also appear among scalp sample sequences. The study found higher clonality in lesional than normal scalp, especially in alopecia totalis/universalis.

CDR3 size: 13 residues. Per germline, CDR1 SGHTA and CDR2 FQGNSA. The J segment lost 4 bases and the V segment lost 3 bases, leaving 0 bases of the junction unmatched. TCR sequencing used cDNA made by reverse transcription of extracted RNA. Measured with immunoSEQ multiplex PCR; TCRdb has only the in-frame clones, and not every one. The sample has over 150,000 clones, roughly 65% seen once. This TCR was sampled from a human donor with alopecia areata. Material: CD4+ T cells sorted from blood, obtained at week 0. The chain has TRBV7-2 and TRBJ2-3; 8 bases align to TRBD2. The DNA of the CDR3 is TGTGCCAGCAGCTTGGGACTAGCAGATACGCAGTATTTT. Translated, it gives CASSLGLADTQYF.